What follows are 22 T cell receptor beta chains derived from one specimen sequenced in a study of blood T cells in healthy people across ages. With a J-beta primer mix and a sample-barcoded 5' primer, a second PCR ran 7 to 11 cycles. Via MiXCR, TCRdb re-called the 5' RACE reads, giving one row per CDR3 protein. This repertoire shows about 1,500,000 distinct CDR3 sequences, roughly 27% found once; its top ten account for 6.5% to 8.5%. The sequencing input was blood. The receptors were sampled from a woman in her 30s in good health.

This clonotype was counted once. This chain links TRBV6-2 or TRBV6-3 with TRBJ2-6; D unresolved. The CDR3 has 15 amino acids. Germline V gives CDR1 MNHEY, CDR2 SVGEGT. Trimming stripped 7 bases from V and 0 bases from J, with 10 bases between. The CDR3 loop is CASILDFSGANVLTF. CDR3 sequence (DNA): TGTGCCAGCATTCTTGACTTCTCTGGGGCCAACGTCCTGACTTTC.

Regarding this clonotype: A junction boundary mismatches the germline segment, possibly from a read error. This chain joins TRBV6-2 or TRBV6-3 and TRBJ2-1, with 8 bases aligning to TRBD2. Per germline, CDR1 MNHEY and CDR2 SVGEGT. CDR3 length equals 15 residues. CDR3 residues: CVSRLGGGSYNEQFF. DNA for the CDR3: TGTGTCAGCAGACTCGGGGGGGGGTCCTACAATGAGCAGTTCTTC.

This clonotype has more than one count but fewer than ten. V is TRBV7-6 and J is TRBJ2-7; 10 bases line up with TRBD1. Germline trimming cut 4 bases from V and 6 bases from J; bases unmatched to any gene: 9. Looked up from germline, CDR1 is SGHVS and CDR2 is FNYEAQ. The CDR3 covers 15 residues. CDR3 bases: TGTGCCAGCAGCTCGTACTCCGGGACAGGGGTCGAGCAGTACTTC. Translating it yields CASSSYSGTGVEQYF.

This clonotype was seen only a few times. This sequence joins TRBV5-1 and TRBJ2-7; 7 positions agree with TRBD1. Germline CDR1 SGHRS, CDR2 YFSETQ. V lost 4 bases to trimming and J lost 2 bases; unmatched junction nucleotides: 12. The CDR3 loop spans 16 amino acids. CDR3 sequence (DNA): TGCGCCAGCAGCCGTGGAACAGGGGTCCGAGCCTACGAGCAGTACTTC. It specifies CASSRGTGVRAYEQYF.

The sample holds a few counts of this clonotype. This CDR3 reads CASRAGEFSQPQHF. The CDR3, as DNA: TGTGCCAGCAGGGCAGGGGAGTTTAGCCAGCCCCAGCATTTT. This sequence joins TRBV6-2 or TRBV6-3 and TRBJ1-5; tentative D call: TRBD1 (6 bases). Germline CDR1 MNHEY, CDR2 SVGEGT. V lost 6 bases, J lost 7 bases, and 16 bases lay in between. CDR3 length equals 14 residues.

This clonotype was recorded only once. The chain combines TRBV9 with TRBJ1-2; TRBD1 is a possible D gene (6 bases). V was trimmed by 4 bases and J by 2 bases, leaving 18 bases between them. Germline CDR1 and CDR2: SGDLS and YYNGEE. CDR3 length: 16 residues. The CDR3 DNA sequence: TGTGCCAGCAGCCCCACCCCGGGACACCTGAACTATGGCTACACCTTC. It encodes CASSPTPGHLNYGYTF.

With regard to this clonotype: A much more abundant neighbour one base away suggests this may be a read error. This chain connects TRBV4-1 to TRBJ2-5; the match to TRBD2 covers 8 bases. The CDR3 sequence is 16 residues long. Germline V lookup: CDR1 MGHRA, CDR2 YSYEKL. J lost 11 bases, V lost 0 bases, and 14 bases had no gene match. CDR3 DNA: TGCGCCAGCAGCCAAGATCGTCGGGGGGGGCGTAATGAGCAGTACTTC. It translates to CASSQDRRGGRNEQYF.

This clonotype was counted only a few times. The chain has TRBV5-1 and TRBJ1-1, with a weak D call TRBD1 (5 bases). V lost 0 bases and J lost 1, with 10 bases in between. Per germline, CDR1 SGHRS and CDR2 YFSETQ. The CDR3 is 15 amino acids. CDR3 nucleotide sequence: TGCGCCAGCAGCTTGGAGGGGCGGGGGAACACTGAAGCTTTCTTT. It translates to CASSLEGRGNTEAFF.

This clonotype was seen a handful of times. This sequence joins TRBV6-5 and TRBJ1-1; D gene unclear. The CDR3 loop spans 12 amino acids. Per germline, CDR1 MNHEY and CDR2 SVGAGI. V dropped 8 bases and J dropped 0 bases, with 7 bases sitting between them. CDR3 bases: TGTGCCAGCGGCAAGGTGAACACTGAAGCTTTCTTT. Translated, it gives CASGKVNTEAFF.

The chain links TRBV4-1 to TRBJ1-5; TRBD1 is a possible D gene (6 bases). The CDR3 length is 20 residues. Germline V CDR1 and CDR2: MGHRA, YSYEKL. V lost 1 base to trimming and J lost 0 bases, with 22 bases between them. CDR3 in amino acids: CASSQVLDRLSDYSNQPQHF. The CDR3 DNA reads as TGCGCCAGCAGCCAAGTCCTAGACAGGCTAAGCGATTATAGCAATCAGCCCCAGCATTTT.

This clonotype was recorded a few times. This chain uses TRBV5-1 with TRBJ2-1; D is possibly TRBD2 (7 bases). This CDR3 is 15 amino acids long. The ends were cut back, 4 bases at V and 3 bases at J, with 14 bases in the middle. The V gene's germline CDR1 is SGHRS and CDR2 YFSETQ. The chain's CDR3 is CASSEGGTRYNEQFF. For the CDR3, the DNA is TGCGCCAGCAGCGAGGGGGGGACCCGCTACAATGAGCAGTTCTTC.

This clonotype was seen a handful of times. This chain connects TRBV6-5 to TRBJ1-1, with a tentative D call TRBD1 (6 bases). Trimming removed 2 bases from V and 4 bases from J, with 14 bases in between. This CDR3 has 15 residues. Germline lookup yields CDR1 MNHEY and CDR2 SVGAGI. The CDR3 is CASSYRGRGGTEAFF. The CDR3 DNA follows: TGTGCCAGCAGTTACCGGGGGCGGGGGGGCACTGAAGCTTTCTTT.

This clonotype was recorded many times. The V and J genes are TRBV7-2 and TRBJ2-5, with a tentative D call TRBD2 (5 bases). The CDR3 is 12 residues long. Per the germline V gene, CDR1 is SGHTA and CDR2 is FQGNSA. V was trimmed by 5 bases and J by 5 bases, leaving 9 bases between them. CDR3 protein: CASSRDIETQYF. The CDR3 DNA follows: TGTGCCAGCAGCCGGGATATCGAGACCCAGTACTTC.

In DNA, the CDR3 is TGTGCCACCAGCAGAGATTGGCAGCAAGAGACCCAGTACTTC. Translation gives CATSRDWQQETQYF. This chain joins TRBV15 and TRBJ2-5; unclear D gene. The V gene's germline CDR1 is LNHNV and CDR2 YYDKDF (reference sequence). The CDR3 totals 14 residues. Trimming removed 0 bases at V and 2 bases at J, with 7 bases between.

This clonotype appeared a few times. The V call is TRBV5-1, the J call TRBJ1-1, with 7 positions matching TRBD1. The germline CDR1 and CDR2 sequences are SGHRS and YFSETQ. This CDR3 is built from 15 residues. J gave up 0 bases and V 4 bases, and 6 bases lay outside the gene matches. CDR3 nucleotide sequence: TGCGCCAGCAGCCCGCTGACAGGGCTGAACACTGAAGCTTTCTTT. This gives the protein CASSPLTGLNTEAFF.

This clonotype was observed many times. The gene calls are TRBV7-7 and TRBJ2-7; possibly TRBD1 or TRBD2 for D (5 bases each). Germline CDR1 reads SSHAT; CDR2 reads FNYEAQ (reference sequence). The CDR3 is 15 amino acids. V dropped 5 bases and J dropped 4 bases, with 18 bases sitting between them. This chain's CDR3 is CASSQGRSPMYEQYF. In nucleotides, the CDR3 is TGTGCCAGCAGCCAGGGACGGTCACCAATGTACGAGCAGTACTTC.

V is TRBV6-6 and J is TRBJ2-3; D unclear. This CDR3 is 13 amino acids long. The ends were cut back, 2 bases at V and 6 bases at J, with 9 bases in the middle. CDR1 and CDR2 (germline): MNHNY, SVGAGI (reference sequence). CDR3 nucleotides: TGTGCCAGCAGTTACAAGCCACCGGATACGCAGTATTTT. Translated: CASSYKPPDTQYF.

A remark on this clonotype: A clone one base away is much larger, so this may be a read error. V gene TRBV5-6 combines with J gene TRBJ2-5, with a tentative D call TRBD1 (5 bases). The J call may be in error: the DNA end matches TRBJ2-7 better. This CDR3 is built from 15 residues. CDR1 is SGHDT and CDR2 is YYEEEE in the germline V gene. The CDR3 nucleotides read TGTGCCAGCAGCTTTAAAGTTGGCAGGGCCTACGAGCAGTACTTC. The encoded protein is CASSFKVGRAYEQYF.

J is TRBJ2-3 and V is TRBV7-2; D unresolved. V lost 5 bases to trimming and J lost 2 bases, with 5 bases between them. Germline lookup yields CDR1 SGHTA and CDR2 FQGNSA. This CDR3 contains 12 residues. The CDR3 DNA is TGTGCCAGCAGCCACGACACAGATACGCAGTATTTT. This codes for CASSHDTDTQYF.

Only a few counts were recorded for this clonotype. This chain connects TRBV6-6 to TRBJ2-1, with a tentative D call TRBD2 (5 bases). Between the trimmed V and J ends, which lost 7 bases and 8 bases, there was a span of 9 bases. Germline V lookup: CDR1 MNHNY, CDR2 SVGAGI (reference sequence). The CDR3 extends over 11 amino acids. The CDR3 sequence: CASTGIDEQFF. Written as DNA, the CDR3 is TGTGCCAGCACGGGAATCGATGAGCAGTTCTTC.

This clonotype was observed a handful of times. The chain carries TRBV30 and TRBJ1-2; the D is unclear. There are 12 residues in the CDR3. In germline, CDR1 is GTSNPN, CDR2 SVGIG (reference sequence). Trimming removed 1 base at V and 2 bases at J, with 5 bases between. The CDR3 DNA reads TGTGCCTGGAGTGGAGGGAACTATGGCTACACCTTC. Translation: CAWSGGNYGYTF.

This clonotype was counted only a few times. The gene calls are TRBV24-1 and TRBJ1-5; 8 bases fit TRBD1. CDR3 length: 15 amino acids. After removal of 4 bases from V and 5 bases from J, the junction contained 6 bases not matched to a gene. CDR1 and CDR2 (germline): KGHDR, SFDVKD. CDR3 sequence (DNA): TGTGCCACCAGTGACTCGGGACAGGCTGATCAGCCCCAGCATTTT. Its protein product is CATSDSGQADQPQHF.